The 6 T cell receptor beta chains below come from one sample, sequenced in a study of T cells in localized non-small cell lung cancer. Only in-frame clones appear in the TCRdb table, and some are missing; sequencing was by immunoSEQ multiplex PCR. Of about 1,400 clones listed, about a quarter are singletons. The sequenced sample was normal lung tissue next to the tumor, obtained before any cancer treatment. The receptors originated from a male donor aged 60 or over with stage I lung adenocarcinoma.

The sample holds a few counts of this clone. This chain connects TRBV28 to TRBJ1-2, with 11 bases matching TRBD1. The junction had 10 bases not matched to a gene; V was cut back by 6 bases and J by 7 bases. From germline, CDR1 is MDHEN and CDR2 SYDVKM. This CDR3 region has 15 residues. The CDR3 DNA reads TGTGCCAGCAGCGGACAGGGGGCGGGGGCATCTGGCTACACCTTC. Its protein is CASSGQGAGASGYTF.

This rearrangement joins TRBV9 to TRBJ1-3; D is possibly TRBD1 (5 bases). Germline CDR1 and CDR2: SGDLS and YYNGEE. V lost 5 bases, J lost 4 bases, and 19 bases lay in between. The CDR3 loop spans 16 amino acids. The CDR3 protein is CASSYVGALGGNTIYF. CDR3 in DNA: TGTGCCAGCAGTTATGTTGGGGCCCTCGGGGGAAACACCATATATTTT. The full variable domain, in which reference TRBV9 and TRBJ1-3 provide the parts outside the CDR3, is DSGVTQTPKHLITATGQRVTLRCSPRSGDLSVYWYQQSLDQGLQFLIQYYNGEERAKGNILERFSAQQFPDLHSELNLSSLELGDSALYFCASSYVGALGGNTIYFGEGSWLTVV.

V and J are TRBV11-3 and TRBJ1-2; 10 bases fit TRBD1. Germline CDR1 SGHNT, CDR2 YENEEA. This CDR3 region has 15 residues. With 1 base clipped from V and 4 bases from J, the junction kept 3 bases outside the gene matches. The CDR3 sequence: CASSLGQGASYGYTF. The DNA of the CDR3 is TGTGCCAGCAGCTTAGGACAGGGGGCGTCCTATGGCTACACCTTC.

This clone was counted a few times. The chain links TRBV6-8 to TRBJ1-5; possible D gene TRBD1, 5 bases. The CDR3 loop spans 16 amino acids. In germline, CDR1 is MNHGY, CDR2 SAAAGT. Between the trimmed V and J ends, which lost 5 bases and 5 bases, there was a span of 19 bases. DNA of the CDR3: TGTGCCAGCAGTGATCGGCGGTACGGGGCCTATCAGCCCCAGCATTTT. Translated, it gives CASSDRRYGAYQPQHF.

This clone has just a few counts. V usage is TRBV6-8 and J usage is TRBJ2-1; the match to TRBD2 covers 13 bases. This CDR3 region has 18 residues. Germline trimming cut 6 bases from V and 6 bases from J; bases unmatched to any gene: 14. The germline V gene encodes CDR1 MNHGY and CDR2 SAAAGT. CDR3 sequence: CASRELTSGGPLANEQFF. The CDR3 bases are TGTGCCAGCAGGGAACTGACTAGCGGGGGGCCTTTGGCCAATGAGCAGTTCTTC.

The gene calls are TRBV11-3 and TRBJ2-7; 10 bases map to TRBD2. The CDR3 has 16 amino acids. Germline V lookup: CDR1 SGHNT, CDR2 YENEEA. V lost 4 bases and J lost 0; bases outside the gene matches: 6. CDR3 residues: CASSYLAGGFSYEQYF. The CDR3 coding sequence is TGTGCCAGCAGCTACTTAGCGGGGGGATTCTCCTACGAGCAGTACTTC.